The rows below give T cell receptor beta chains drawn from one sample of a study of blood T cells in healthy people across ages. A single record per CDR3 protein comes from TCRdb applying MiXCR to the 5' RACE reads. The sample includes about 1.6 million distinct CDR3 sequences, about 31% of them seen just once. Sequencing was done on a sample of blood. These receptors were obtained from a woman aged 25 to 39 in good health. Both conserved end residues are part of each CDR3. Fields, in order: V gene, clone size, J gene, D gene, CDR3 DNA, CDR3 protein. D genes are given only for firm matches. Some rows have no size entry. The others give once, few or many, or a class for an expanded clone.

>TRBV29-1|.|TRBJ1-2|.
TGCAGCGTTTTGTCAGGGAGGTGGAGTAACTATGGCTACACCTTC
CSVLSGRWSNYGYTF
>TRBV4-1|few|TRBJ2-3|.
TGCGCCAGCAGCCAAGTTCTCATGTCCGATACGCAGTATTTT
CASSQVLMSDTQYF
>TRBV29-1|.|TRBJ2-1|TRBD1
TGCAGCGTTGGGGATGACAGGGAATATGAGCAGTTCTTC
CSVGDDREYEQFF
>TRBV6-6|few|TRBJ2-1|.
TGTGCCAGCAGTTACTCGGGCAAAACCAATGAGCAGTTCTTC
CASSYSGKTNEQFF
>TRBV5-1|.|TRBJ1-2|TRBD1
TGCGCCAGCAGCTTTGGGACAGACTACTATGGCTACACCTTC
CASSFGTDYYGYTF
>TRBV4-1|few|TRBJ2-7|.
TGCGCCAGCAGCCAAGAGATCGTCGGCGGAGCGGACGAGCAGTACTTC
CASSQEIVGGADEQYF
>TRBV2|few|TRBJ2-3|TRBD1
TGTGCCGGACCGGGACAGGATGGTCCAGATACGCAGTATTTT
CAGPGQDGPDTQYF
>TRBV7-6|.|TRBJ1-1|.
TGTGCCAGCAGCTTAGCGGGGCAGGGTACGGGCACTGAAGCTTTCTTT
CASSLAGQGTGTEAFF
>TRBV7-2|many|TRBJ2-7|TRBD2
TGTGCCAGCAGCTTAGAGCGGGGGGGCAACGAGCAGTACTTC
CASSLERGGNEQYF
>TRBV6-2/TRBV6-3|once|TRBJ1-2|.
TGTGCCAGCAGTTGGGACGACGTTAACTATGGCTACACCTTC
CASSWDDVNYGYTF
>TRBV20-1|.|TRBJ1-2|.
TGCAGTGCTAGAAATCCGTTGAGGGGGGCGTATGGCTACACCTTC
CSARNPLRGAYGYTF
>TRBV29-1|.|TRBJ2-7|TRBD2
TGCAACGTCAATAGCGGGGTCGCCTACGAGCAGTACTTC
CNVNSGVAYEQYF
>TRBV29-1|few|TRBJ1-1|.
TGCAGCGTTGAAGATGGTTCGGGCACGCAAGCTTTCTTT
CSVEDGSGTQAFF
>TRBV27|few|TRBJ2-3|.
TGTGCCAGCAGTTTAAGGTTCGGGAGTACAGGGGGGGTCCGCGATACGCAGTATTTT
CASSLRFGSTGGVRDTQYF
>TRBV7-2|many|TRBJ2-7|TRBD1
TGTGCCAGCAGCTCCGGTCCAGGGGGACCCTACGAGCAGTACTTC
CASSSGPGGPYEQYF
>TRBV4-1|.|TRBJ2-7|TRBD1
TGCGCCAGCAGCCTGGGACAGCACCACGAGCAGTACTTC
CASSLGQHHEQYF
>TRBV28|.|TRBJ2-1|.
TGTGCCAGCAGTTTAACAGGGCGAAGTAATGAGCAGTTCTTC
CASSLTGRSNEQFF